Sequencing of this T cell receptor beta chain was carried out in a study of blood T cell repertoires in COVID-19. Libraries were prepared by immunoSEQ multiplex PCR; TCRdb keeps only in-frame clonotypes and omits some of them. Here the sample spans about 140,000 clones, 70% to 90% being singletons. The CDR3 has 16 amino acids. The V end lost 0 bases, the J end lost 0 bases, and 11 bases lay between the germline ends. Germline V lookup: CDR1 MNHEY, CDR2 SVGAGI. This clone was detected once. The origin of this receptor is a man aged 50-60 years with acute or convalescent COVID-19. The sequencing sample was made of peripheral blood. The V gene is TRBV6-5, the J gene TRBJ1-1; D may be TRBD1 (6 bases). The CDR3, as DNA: TGTGCCAGCAGTTACTCCTCAGGGGTCATGAACACTGAAGCTTTCTTT. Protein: CASSYSSGVMNTEAFF.